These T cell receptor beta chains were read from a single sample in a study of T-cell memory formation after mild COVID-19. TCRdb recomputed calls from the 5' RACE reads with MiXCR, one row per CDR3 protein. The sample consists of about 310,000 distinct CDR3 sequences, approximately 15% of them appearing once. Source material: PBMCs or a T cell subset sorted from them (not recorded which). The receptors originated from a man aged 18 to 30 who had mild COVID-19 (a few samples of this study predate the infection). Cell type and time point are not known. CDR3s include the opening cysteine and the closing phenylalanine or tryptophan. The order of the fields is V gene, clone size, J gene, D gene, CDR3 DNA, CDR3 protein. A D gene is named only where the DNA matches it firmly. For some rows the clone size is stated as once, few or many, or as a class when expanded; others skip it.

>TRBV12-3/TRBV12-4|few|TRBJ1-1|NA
TGTGCCAGCAGGAGTGGGACGAACACTGAAGCTTTCTTT
CASRSGTNTEAFF
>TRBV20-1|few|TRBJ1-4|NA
TGCAGTGCTCCGCCGTCCGGAGTTAATGAAAAACTGTTTTTT
CSAPPSGVNEKLFF
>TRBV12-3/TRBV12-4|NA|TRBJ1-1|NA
TGTGCCAGCATTATCGAACCTATGAACACTGAAGCTTTCTTT
CASIIEPMNTEAFF
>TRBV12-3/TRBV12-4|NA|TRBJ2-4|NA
TGTGCCAGCAGTTTCTATGACAGCAAAAACATTCAGTACTTC
CASSFYDSKNIQYF
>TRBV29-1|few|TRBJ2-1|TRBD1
TGCAGCGTTGGAGGAACGGGGGACAGGGGTATCTACAATGAGCAGTTCTTC
CSVGGTGDRGIYNEQFF
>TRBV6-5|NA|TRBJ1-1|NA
TGTGCCAGCAGTTACTCGACCGCGGAGTCCACTGAAGCTTTCTTT
CASSYSTAESTEAFF
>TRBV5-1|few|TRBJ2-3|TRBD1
TGCGCCAGCAGCTTGACAAGGGGGCCTCGCACAGATACGCAGTATTTT
CASSLTRGPRTDTQYF
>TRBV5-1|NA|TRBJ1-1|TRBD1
TGCGCCAGCAGCTACCAGGGGGCGATTAACACTGAAGCTTTCTTT
CASSYQGAINTEAFF
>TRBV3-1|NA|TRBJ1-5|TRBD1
TGTGCCAGCAGCCTACAGGGGGCGAATCAGCCCCAGCATTTT
CASSLQGANQPQHF
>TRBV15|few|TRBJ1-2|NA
TGTGCCACCAGCAGAGATGCGAACCCAGCGGGCTATGGCTACACCTTC
CATSRDANPAGYGYTF
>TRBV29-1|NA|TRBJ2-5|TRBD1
TGCAGCGCGGCCAAGGGGGCCGAGACCCAGTACTTC
CSAAKGAETQYF
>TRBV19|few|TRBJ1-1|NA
TGTGCCACCAAGGGGGGGGTTCGAGCTTTCTTT
CATKGGVRAFF
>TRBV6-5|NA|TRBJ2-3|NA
TGTGCCAGCAGTTATTCGACAGTTTCAGATACGCAGTATTTT
CASSYSTVSDTQYF
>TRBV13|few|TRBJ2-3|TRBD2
TGTGCCAGCAGCTTAGGGGCGAACCAGCGGGGGGGATACACAGATACGCAGTATTTT
CASSLGANQRGGYTDTQYF
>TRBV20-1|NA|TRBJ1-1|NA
TGCAGTGCTAGAGAAAGGCCAGGGGACACTGAAGCTTTCTTT
CSARERPGDTEAFF
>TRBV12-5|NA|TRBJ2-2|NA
TGTGCTAGTGGTTTTTTGGACACCGGGGAGCTGTTTTTT
CASGFLDTGELFF
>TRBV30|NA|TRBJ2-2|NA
TGTGCCTGGAGTTCTTTGTCGAACACCGGGGAGCTGTTTTTT
CAWSSLSNTGELFF
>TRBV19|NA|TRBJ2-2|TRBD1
TGTGCCAGTAGTATAAGGACAGGGGTGGCCGGGGAGCTGTTTTTT
CASSIRTGVAGELFF
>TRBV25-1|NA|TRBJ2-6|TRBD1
TGTGCCAGCAGTGGAGACCGCTTTGGACAGGGAACGGTCTCTGGGGCCAACGTCCTGACTTTC
CASSGDRFGQGTVSGANVLTF
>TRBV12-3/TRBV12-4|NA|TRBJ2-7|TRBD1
TGTGCCAGCAGTCAAGTAAGGGACAGGGGGTTCCCGGGATACTTC
CASSQVRDRGFPGYF